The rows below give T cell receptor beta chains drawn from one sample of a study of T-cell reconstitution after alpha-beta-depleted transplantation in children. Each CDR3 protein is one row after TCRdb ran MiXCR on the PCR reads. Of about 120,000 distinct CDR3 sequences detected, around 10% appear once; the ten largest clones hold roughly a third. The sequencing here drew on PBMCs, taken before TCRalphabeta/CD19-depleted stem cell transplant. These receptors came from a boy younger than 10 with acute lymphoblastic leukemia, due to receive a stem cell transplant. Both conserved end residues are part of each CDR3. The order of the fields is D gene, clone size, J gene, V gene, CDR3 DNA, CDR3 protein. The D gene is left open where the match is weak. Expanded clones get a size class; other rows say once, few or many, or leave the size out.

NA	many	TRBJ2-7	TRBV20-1	TGCAGTGGGAAGTCAGGGTTTGACTACGAGCAGTACTTC	CSGKSGFDYEQYF
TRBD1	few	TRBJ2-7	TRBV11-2	TGTGCCAGCAGCTTAGTAGGCACAGGGGGATACGAGCAGTACTTC	CASSLVGTGGYEQYF
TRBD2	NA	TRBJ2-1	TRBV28	TGTGCCAGCGACGGGGAGGGCCTCGGCGATGAGCAGTTCTTC	CASDGEGLGDEQFF
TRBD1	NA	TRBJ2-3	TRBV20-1	TGCAGTGCTTTTACACGGGACAGGCTAACAGATACGCAGTATTTT	CSAFTRDRLTDTQYF
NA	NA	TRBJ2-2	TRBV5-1	TGCGCCAGCAGCTTGTACCCAGGCCTAAACACCGGGGAGCTGTTTTTT	CASSLYPGLNTGELFF
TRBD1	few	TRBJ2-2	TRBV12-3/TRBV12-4	TGTGCCAGCAGACTAGGACAGGCTAACGGGGAGCTGTTTTTT	CASRLGQANGELFF
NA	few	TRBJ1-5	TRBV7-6	TGTGCCAGCAGCTCACCCCCGGAGCCCCAGCATTTT	CASSSPPEPQHF
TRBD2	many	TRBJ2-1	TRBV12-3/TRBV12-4	TGTGCCAGCAGTCCTCCTCGGACTAGCGGGAATTTCTATGAGCAGTTCTTC	CASSPPRTSGNFYEQFF
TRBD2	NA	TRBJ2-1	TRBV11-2	TGTGCCAGCAGCCGCGGACTAGCGGGACTCAGTGAGCAGTTCTTC	CASSRGLAGLSEQFF
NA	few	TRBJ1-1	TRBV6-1	TGTGCCAGCAGTGAATACGCAGGTCCCACTGAAGCTTTCTTT	CASSEYAGPTEAFF
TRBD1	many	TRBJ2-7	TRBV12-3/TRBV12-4	TGTGCCAGCAGTCCCCTGGGACAGGGTCAATACGAGCAGTACTTC	CASSPLGQGQYEQYF
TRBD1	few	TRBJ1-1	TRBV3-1	TGTGCCAGCAGCCAAGATTTTAGGGGGCAAGGTTCTGAAGCTTTCTTT	CASSQDFRGQGSEAFF
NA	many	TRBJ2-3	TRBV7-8	TGTGCCAGCAGCTTAGCTCTTAGCACAGATACGCAGTATTTT	CASSLALSTDTQYF
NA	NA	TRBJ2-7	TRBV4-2	TGTGCCAGCAGCCAAGCACAGGGCGCCTACGAGCAGTACTTC	CASSQAQGAYEQYF
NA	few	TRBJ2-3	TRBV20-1	TGCAGTGCTGCCCTACTGGATACGCAGTATTTT	CSAALLDTQYF
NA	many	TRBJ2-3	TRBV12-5	TGTGCTAGTGGTTTGGTACCAGCAAGCACAGATACGCAGTATTTT	CASGLVPASTDTQYF
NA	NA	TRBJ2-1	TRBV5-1	TGCGCCAGCAGCTTGGGTGGCGGAGGTACCTCCCGTGAGCAGTTCTTC	CASSLGGGGTSREQFF
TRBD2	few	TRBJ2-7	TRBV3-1	TGTGCCAGCAGCCAACTAGCGGGGGGCTCCTACGAGCAGTACTTC	CASSQLAGGSYEQYF
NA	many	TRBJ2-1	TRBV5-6	TGTGCCAGCAGCTCGTCGACTAGTGCTGAGCAGTTCTTC	CASSSSTSAEQFF
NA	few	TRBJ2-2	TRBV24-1	TGTGCCACCAGGGGTACAGGCACCGGGGAGCTGTTTTTT	CATRGTGTGELFF
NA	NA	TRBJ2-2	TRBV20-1	TGCAGTGCTAGGGGTGGGGTCACCGGGGAGCTGTTTTTT	CSARGGVTGELFF
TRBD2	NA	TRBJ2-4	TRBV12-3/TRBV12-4	TGTGCCAGCAGACTCCGGACTAGCGGACGGAGGGGGGTCAAAAACATTCAGTACTTC	CASRLRTSGRRGVKNIQYF
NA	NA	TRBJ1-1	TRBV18	TGTGCCAGCACCGAGTGGGGGAGCACTGAAGCTTTCTTT	CASTEWGSTEAFF
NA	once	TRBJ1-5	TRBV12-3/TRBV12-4	TGTGCCTGCAGTTTGGAAAGGGTGAGGGTAAATAGCAATCAGCCCCAGCATTTT	CACSLERVRVNSNQPQHF
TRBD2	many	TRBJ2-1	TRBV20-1	TGCAGGTTATTAGCGGGAGGGCCAAATGAGCAGTTCTTC	CRLLAGGPNEQFF
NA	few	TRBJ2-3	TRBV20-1	TGCAGTGCTAGAGTGGGGCTTAGGGGAGATACGCAGTATTTT	CSARVGLRGDTQYF
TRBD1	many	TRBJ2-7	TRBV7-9	TGTGCCAGCAGCCCGGACAGGGCCCCCTACGAGCAGTACTTC	CASSPDRAPYEQYF
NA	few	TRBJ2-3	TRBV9	TGTGCCAGCTCCTCCCTTGCACTAGCCCTAGATACGCAGTATTTT	CASSSLALALDTQYF
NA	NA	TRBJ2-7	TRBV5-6	TGTGCCAGCAGCTTGCTGGGTGGGGGGGGACCGGGGGCGCTAGCATACGAGCAGTACTTC	CASSLLGGGGPGALAYEQYF
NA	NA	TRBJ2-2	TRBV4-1	TGCGCCAGCAGCCAAGATCAATTAAAGGGGTTCCCCGGGGAGCTGTTTTTT	CASSQDQLKGFPGELFF
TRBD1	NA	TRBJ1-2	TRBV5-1	TGCGCCAGCCGCCTAGGGGACGACAGGGACAAAGGCTACACCTTC	CASRLGDDRDKGYTF
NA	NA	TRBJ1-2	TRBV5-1	TGCGCCAGCAGCAGGGGACTAGCTAACTATGGCTACACCTTC	CASSRGLANYGYTF
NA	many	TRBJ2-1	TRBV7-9	TGTGCCAGCAGCTCCTTCAATGAGCAGTTCTTC	CASSSFNEQFF
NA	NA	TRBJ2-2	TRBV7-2	TGTGCCAGCACCCTTACCGCGAGCGGAAACACCGGGGAGCTGTTTTTT	CASTLTASGNTGELFF
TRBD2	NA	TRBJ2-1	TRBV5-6	TGTGCCAGCAGCCCCCGACTAGCAGGCTCCTACAATGAGCAGTTCTTC	CASSPRLAGSYNEQFF
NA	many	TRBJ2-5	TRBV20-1	TGCAGTGCTAGGGTGGGGGCTCGAGAGACCCAGTACTTC	CSARVGARETQYF
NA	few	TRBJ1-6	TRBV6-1	TGTGCCAGCAGCCCCGAGCTAAGGAGGGAGTCACCCCTCCACTTT	CASSPELRRESPLHF
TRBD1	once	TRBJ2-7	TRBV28	TGTGCCAGCAGTGCACCTCGACAGGGCACCCTCTCCTACGAGCAGTACTTC	CASSAPRQGTLSYEQYF
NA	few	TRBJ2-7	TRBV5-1	TGCGCCAGCAGCTTGGGGGAGGCCCGATCCTACGAGCAGTACTTC	CASSLGEARSYEQYF
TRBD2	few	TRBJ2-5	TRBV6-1	TGTGCCAGCAGTCCTAGCGGGAGCGATCAAGAGACCCAGTACTTC	CASSPSGSDQETQYF
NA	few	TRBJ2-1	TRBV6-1	TGTGCCAGCAGTGGGGGTATAGGGGAGTCCTACAATGAGCAGTTCTTC	CASSGGIGESYNEQFF
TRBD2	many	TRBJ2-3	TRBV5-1	TGCGCCAGCAGCTTGGAGCTAGCGGGATCCACAGATACGCAGTATTTT	CASSLELAGSTDTQYF